Following are 24 T cell receptor beta chains from one sample sequenced in a study of regulatory T cells in long-lasting Graves disease. To make TCR beta libraries, researchers used iRepertoire HTBI primers and Arm-PCR of CDR3 regions. MiXCR, applied by TCRdb to the multiplex PCR reads, yields one record per CDR3 protein. The sample has fewer than 400,000 distinct CDR3 sequences, under 25% seen once. Time point described: persistent/refractory GD, antithyroid drugs over 5 years with positive TRAb. PBMC-derived RNA was used for the TCR library. The material was peripheral blood mononuclear cells (PBMCs), obtained when the disease was refractory, from a patient treated with antithyroid drugs. The receptors shown here come from a female donor with Graves disease.

Remarks on this clonotype: It may be a read error: a sequence one base away is much more abundant. The chain couples TRBV6-2 or TRBV6-3 to TRBJ1-1; 7 nucleotides match TRBD1. Trimming took 5 bases from V and 6 from J; bases not matched to a gene: 9. The CDR3 is made up of 14 amino acids. Germline values: CDR1 MNHEY, CDR2 SVGEGT. This CDR3 reads CASSDRDGYAEAFF. CDR3 nucleotides: TGTGCCAGCAGTGACAGGGATGGTTACGCTGAAGCTTTCTTT.

This clonotype was found a few times. The chain is built from TRBV14 and TRBJ2-4; 8 bases align to TRBD1. Germline loops: CDR1 SGHDN, CDR2 FVKESK. CDR3 length equals 16 residues. Trimming at V came to 1 base and at J to 2 bases, leaving 4 bases not matched to a gene. CDR3 nucleotide sequence: TGTGCCAGCAGCCAAGTCACAGGGGGTCCCAAAAACATTCAGTACTTC. Encoded protein: CASSQVTGGPKNIQYF.

This clonotype was seen more than once but under ten times. The V and J genes are TRBV6-9 and TRBJ1-2; no clear D gene. From germline, CDR1 is MNHGY and CDR2 SVAAGI. V was clipped by 1 base and J by 2 bases, with 17 bases between them. This CDR3 has 17 residues. The CDR3 coding sequence is TGTGCCAGCAGTTATTTATGGTCCCGATCGGGAAACTATGGCTACACCTTC. It codes for CASSYLWSRSGNYGYTF.

The rearrangement links TRBV4-3 to TRBJ2-7, with 12 bases aligning to TRBD2. The V gene end was trimmed by 2 bases and the J gene end by 7 bases; junction bases not matched to a gene: 15. CDR1 is LGHNA, CDR2 YSLEER, per germline. This CDR3 has 18 residues. The CDR3 region has the DNA TGCGCCAGCAGCCAATCCATCGGACTAGCGGGAACCTCGGGAGAGCAGTACTTC. This gives the protein CASSQSIGLAGTSGEQYF.

On this clonotype itself: This clone may be a read error of a much larger clone one base away. The gene calls are TRBV7-2 and TRBJ2-7, with 11 bases matching TRBD2. The V and J ends lost 4 bases and 7 bases, in that order; junction bases with no gene match: 12. In germline, CDR1 is SGHTA, CDR2 FQGNSA. The CDR3 is 16 residues long. The CDR3 DNA sequence: TGTGCCAGCAGCTCTAGCAGACTAGCGGGGAGGGGGGAGCAGTACTTC. Its protein is CASSSSRLAGRGEQYF.

This clonotype turned up a few times. The rearrangement links TRBV20-1 to TRBJ2-5; D unresolved. CDR3 length: 13 residues. V gave up 5 bases and J gave up 4 bases, with 14 bases separating them. The V gene's germline CDR1 is DFQATT and CDR2 SNEGSKA (reference sequence). This CDR3 is CSASEAWGETQYF. The CDR3 DNA is TGCAGTGCTTCTGAGGCTTGGGGAGAGACCCAGTACTTC.

This clonotype was seen many times. This chain uses TRBV5-1 with TRBJ2-7; 7 bases are a match to TRBD1. Germline CDR1 reads SGHRS; CDR2 reads YFSETQ. The CDR3 totals 14 residues. Unmatched junction bases numbered 5, after V lost 5 bases and J lost 0 bases. The CDR3 coding sequence is TGCGCCAGCAGATTAGACAGGGCCTCCTACGAGCAGTACTTC. This encodes CASRLDRASYEQYF. The variable domain in full, with the rest retrieved from reference TRBV5-1 and TRBJ2-7, is KAGVTQTPRYLIKTRGQQVTLSCSPISGHRSVSWYQQTPGQGLQFLFEYFSETQRNKGNFPGRFSGRQFSNSRSEMNVSTLELGDSALYLCASRLDRASYEQYFGPGTRLTVT.

The chain links TRBV4-2 to TRBJ1-5, with D hard to call. Trimming left V 0 bases short and J 7 bases short, with 7 bases between. The CDR3 is 13 residues long. Germline CDR1 and CDR2: LGHNA and YNFKEQ. The CDR3, as DNA: TGTGCCAGCAGCCAAGATACCGACCAGCCCCAGCATTTT. This encodes CASSQDTDQPQHF.

As regards this clonotype: A read error may produce the germline difference seen at one junction end. This chain connects TRBV10-3 to TRBJ2-6; no definite D call. This CDR3 region has 15 residues. Germline assignment: CDR1 ENHRY and CDR2 SYGVKD. The CDR3 nucleotides are TGTGCCAGCAGTTACGACGGTCCTGGGGCCAACGTCCTGACTTTC. Its protein is CASSYDGPGANVLTF.

The chain links TRBV5-1 to TRBJ2-2; D not certain. Trimming took off 3 bases at V and 7 bases at J, with 7 bases between the two ends. The CDR3 covers 12 residues. Germline assignment: CDR1 SGHRS and CDR2 YFSETQ. The CDR3 protein is CASSSDIGELFF. The CDR3 region has the DNA TGCGCCAGCAGCTCCGACATCGGGGAGCTGTTTTTT.

About this clonotype itself: A read error is possible here, since a much larger clone lies one base away. The chain couples TRBV6-2 or TRBV6-3 to TRBJ1-2; 8 nucleotides match TRBD1. CDR3 length equals 17 residues. In germline, CDR1 is MNHEY, CDR2 SVGEGT. Here the CDR3 reads CAGSYSSGQGANYGYTF. The CDR3 bases are TGTGCCGGCAGTTACTCATCGGGGCAGGGGGCGAACTATGGCTACACCTTC.

This clonotype has more than one count but fewer than ten. The V and J genes are TRBV9 and TRBJ2-2, with D tentatively TRBD1 or TRBD2 (5 bases each). The CDR3 sequence is 15 residues long. The V gene's germline CDR1 is SGDLS and CDR2 YYNGEE. The ends were cut back, 0 bases at V and 4 bases at J, with 10 bases in the middle. The CDR3 loop is CASSVVGAATGELFF. The CDR3 DNA follows: TGTGCCAGCAGCGTAGTCGGGGCCGCCACCGGGGAGCTGTTTTTT.

V gene TRBV30 combines with J gene TRBJ2-1; D may be TRBD1 (5 bases). CDR1 GTSNPN and CDR2 SVGIG come from the germline V gene (reference sequence). The CDR3 extends over 13 amino acids. V lost 0 bases and J lost 5, with 8 bases in between. The CDR3 bases are TGTGCCTGGAGTGTTCAGGGAAACAATGAGCAGTTCTTC. Amino acid sequence: CAWSVQGNNEQFF.

The V and J genes are TRBV28 and TRBJ2-7; TRBD1 matches 8 bases. The CDR3 is 14 amino acids. Germline assignment: CDR1 MDHEN and CDR2 SYDVKM. Germline trimming cut 3 bases from V and 4 bases from J; bases unmatched to any gene: 5. CDR3 bases: TGTGCCAGCAGTTTTCTGACAGGGGAATACGAGCAGTACTTC. Encoded protein: CASSFLTGEYEQYF.

The V and J genes are TRBV6-2 or TRBV6-3 and TRBJ2-7, with 7 bases matching TRBD2. The CDR3 covers 14 residues. Losses at the gene ends were 8 bases for V and 2 bases for J; bases not matched to a gene: 9. Per the germline V gene, CDR1 is MNHEY and CDR2 is SVGEGT. DNA of the CDR3: TGTGCCAGCGGTCTAGCGGTCGCAACCTACGAGCAGTACTTC. Translation gives CASGLAVATYEQYF.

The chain employs TRBV11-2 and TRBJ1-1; perhaps TRBD1 as D (5 bases). The length of the CDR3 is 14 residues. In germline, CDR1 is SGHAT, CDR2 FQNNGV. The ends were cut back, 3 bases at V and 3 bases at J, with 11 bases in the middle. The CDR3 is CASSLSTGHTEAFF. The DNA for the CDR3 is TGTGCCAGCAGCTTGAGCACGGGGCACACTGAAGCTTTCTTT.

The chain joins TRBV27 to TRBJ1-1, with 7 positions matching TRBD1. With V trimmed by 4 bases and J by 7 bases, 9 bases remained unmatched. The germline CDR1 and CDR2 sequences are MNHEY and SMNVEV (reference sequence). The CDR3 has 14 residues. CDR3 nucleotide sequence: TGTGCCAGCAGTTCCAGGGGGGGGTACATTGAAGCTTTCTTT. This sequence encodes CASSSRGGYIEAFF.

The chain recombines TRBV11-2 with TRBJ2-7; 7 bases map to TRBD1. There are 14 residues in the CDR3. Germline values: CDR1 SGHAT, CDR2 FQNNGV. V trimming: 5 bases; J trimming: 6 bases; junction bases outside the gene matches: 10. The CDR3 DNA reads as TGTGCCAGCAGCCTACCGTTGACAGGGTCCGAGCAGTACTTC. Its protein product is CASSLPLTGSEQYF.

This clonotype was detected ten times or more. V usage is TRBV7-9 and J usage is TRBJ2-5; D not resolved. Trimming stripped 4 bases from V and 2 bases from J, with 11 bases between. The CDR3 is made up of 14 amino acids. Germline CDR1 SEHNR, CDR2 FQNEAQ (reference sequence). The CDR3 DNA reads TGTGCCAGCAGCTCTTATCGACAACAAGAGACCCAGTACTTC. It is translated as CASSSYRQQETQYF. The full variable domain, its missing parts supplied by reference TRBV7-9 and TRBJ2-5, is DTGVSQNPRHKITKRGQNVTFRCDPISEHNRLYWYRQTLGQGPEFLTYFQNEAQLEKSRLLSDRFSAERPKGSFSTLEIQRTEQGDSAMYLCASSSYRQQETQYFGPGTRLLVL.

This clonotype has just a few counts. V is TRBV7-9 and J is TRBJ2-7; 9 nucleotides agree with TRBD2. This CDR3 is 14 amino acids long. CDR1 is SEHNR and CDR2 is FQNEAQ in the germline V gene (reference sequence). The J segment lost 4 bases and the V segment lost 5 bases, leaving 6 bases of the junction unmatched. The CDR3 nucleotides are TGTGCCAGCAGCATTAGCGGGAGTCGGTACGAGCAGTACTTC. It encodes CASSISGSRYEQYF.

V and J are TRBV19 and TRBJ1-5; D not resolved. The CDR3 extends over 14 amino acids. CDR1 is LNHDA, CDR2 SQIVND, per germline (reference sequence). V lost 6 bases and J lost 6, with 15 bases in between. The chain's CDR3 is CASRGPGNSQPQHF. CDR3 nucleotide sequence: TGTGCCAGTAGGGGCCCGGGAAATAGTCAGCCCCAGCATTTT.

This clonotype was detected many times. The chain carries TRBV24-1 and TRBJ2-5, with D maybe TRBD2 (7 bases). This CDR3 is built from 13 residues. Between the trimmed V and J ends, which lost 3 bases and 5 bases, there was a span of 9 bases. From germline, CDR1 is KGHDR and CDR2 SFDVKD. For the CDR3, the DNA is TGTGCCACCAGTGATCGGGGGGCGGAGACCCAGTACTTC. Residues: CATSDRGAETQYF.

This clonotype was observed a few times. The CDR3 nucleotides read TGTGCCTGGAGGGGCAGTACGGTAACTGAAGCTTTCTTT. This gives the protein CAWRGSTVTEAFF. The V and J genes are TRBV30 and TRBJ1-1; D is undetermined. Trimming took off 3 bases at V and 5 bases at J, with 13 bases between the two ends. Germline V lookup: CDR1 GTSNPN, CDR2 SVGIG (reference sequence). This CDR3 spans 13 amino acids.

This clonotype was seen more than once but under ten times. The chain joins TRBV29-1 to TRBJ1-4; D remains unclear. Per the germline V gene, CDR1 is SQVTM and CDR2 is ANQGSEA. The CDR3 is 11 amino acids. Deletions cut 4 bases from V and 8 bases from J, with 8 bases between. The CDR3 DNA follows: TGCAGCGTTGGCGGAAAAGAAAAACTGTTTTTT. Translating gives CSVGGKEKLFF.